The sequence of this T cell receptor (beta chain) was determined in a study of blood T cell repertoires in COVID-19. At the level of the study: PBMCs, B-cell-depleted T cells, or T cells were the source of the cDNA or gDNA that made up the material.

Study members were between roughly 18 and 90 years old and lived in fewer than 30 US regions. The CDR3 extends over 18 amino acids. CDR1 is SGHNT and CDR2 is YYREEE in the germline V gene (reference sequence). Trimming removed 0 bases from V and 0 bases from J, with 13 bases in between. In the study's own analysis: For nucleated cells, counts were estimated from reference gene primer amplification. The table came from immunoSEQ multiplex PCR; TCRdb's copy has only in-frame clones and leaves some out. The V and J calls and clone size are taken from that table; D and trimming were inferred from the DNA. Of roughly 270,000 clones in the sample, 85% are singletons; the top ten hold roughly 2.5%.

The source material was PBMCs or T cells enriched from blood (not recorded which). This TCR was recovered from a woman in her forties or fifties who had recovered from COVID-19. The rearrangement links TRBV5-4 to TRBJ2-6; D gene unclear. CDR3 region: CASSLAGMRNSGANVLTF. DNA of the CDR3: TGTGCCAGCAGCTTGGCCGGAATGAGGAACTCTGGGGCCAACGTCCTGACTTTC.